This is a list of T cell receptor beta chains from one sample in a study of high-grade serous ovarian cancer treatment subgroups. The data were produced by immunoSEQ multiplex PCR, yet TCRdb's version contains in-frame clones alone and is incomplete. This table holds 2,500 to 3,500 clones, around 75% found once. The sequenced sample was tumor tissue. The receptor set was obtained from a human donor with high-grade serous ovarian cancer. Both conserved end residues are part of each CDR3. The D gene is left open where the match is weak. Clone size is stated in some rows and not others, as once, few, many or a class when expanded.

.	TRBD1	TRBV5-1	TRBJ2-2	CASHRGRNTGELFF	TGCGCCAGCCACAGGGGGCGCAACACCGGGGAGCTGTTTTTT
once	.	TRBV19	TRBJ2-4	CASNMGRGGRAKNIQYF	TGTGCCAGTAATATGGGGAGAGGTGGTAGGGCCAAAAACATTCAGTACTTC
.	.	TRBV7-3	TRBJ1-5	CASSKQVNQPQHF	TGTGCCAGCAGCAAACAGGTCAATCAGCCCCAGCATTTT
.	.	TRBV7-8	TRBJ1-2	CASSWFENDGYTF	TGTGCCAGCAGCTGGTTCGAGAACGATGGCTACACCTTC
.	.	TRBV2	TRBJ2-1	CASSEWQGNEQFF	TGTGCCAGCAGTGAGTGGCAGGGTAATGAGCAGTTCTTC
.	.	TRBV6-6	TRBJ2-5	CASRARTARRGETQYF	TGTGCCAGCAGGGCCCGGACGGCGCGGAGGGGAGAGACCCAGTACTTC
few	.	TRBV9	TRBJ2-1	CASSVATANEQFF	TGTGCCAGCAGCGTAGCAACCGCTAATGAGCAGTTCTTC
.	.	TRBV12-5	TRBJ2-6	CASGLVSGTRVFYSGANVLTF	TGTGCTAGTGGTTTGGTCTCCGGGACTCGGGTTTTCTACTCTGGGGCCAACGTCCTGACTTTC
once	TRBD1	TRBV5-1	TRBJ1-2	CASSLAGQGEDGYTF	TGCGCCAGCAGCTTGGCCGGGCAGGGGGAAGATGGCTACACCTTC
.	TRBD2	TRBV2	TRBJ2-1	CASSESASGSDEQFF	TGTGCCAGCAGTGAGTCGGCTAGCGGGAGTGATGAGCAGTTCTTC
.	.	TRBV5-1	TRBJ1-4	CASSMMGVANEKLFF	TGCGCCAGCAGTATGATGGGAGTAGCTAATGAAAAACTGTTTTTT
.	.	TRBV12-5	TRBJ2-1	CASGLSDEQFF	TGTGCTAGTGGTCTTAGCGATGAGCAGTTCTTC
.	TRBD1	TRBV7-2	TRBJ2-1	CASSLGTGGNEQFF	TGTGCCAGCAGCTTAGGGACAGGGGGCAATGAGCAGTTCTTC
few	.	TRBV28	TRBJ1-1	CASGTGSTEAFF	TGTGCCAGCGGCACAGGGAGCACTGAAGCTTTCTTT
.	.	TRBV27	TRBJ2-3	CASRQRENTDTQYF	TGTGCCAGCAGACAACGGGAAAACACAGATACGCAGTATTTT
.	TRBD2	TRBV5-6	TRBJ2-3	CASSFAGGPGDTQYF	TGTGCCAGCAGCTTTGCGGGAGGGCCAGGAGATACGCAGTATTTT
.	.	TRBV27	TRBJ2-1	CASSTQRGEQFF	TGTGCCAGCAGTACCCAGCGTGGTGAGCAGTTCTTC
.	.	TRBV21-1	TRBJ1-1	CASSSLIATIRTEAFF	TGTGCCAGCAGCAGCTTAATAGCTACAATTCGCACTGAAGCTTTCTTT
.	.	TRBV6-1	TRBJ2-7	CASMESYSYEQYF	TGTGCCAGCATGGAGAGTTATTCCTACGAGCAGTACTTC
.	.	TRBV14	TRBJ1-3	CAIHSVVFSGNTIYF	TGTGCCATCCACTCCGTAGTTTTCTCTGGAAACACCATATATTTT
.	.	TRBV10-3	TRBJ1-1	CAISEGGGRDEAFF	TGTGCCATCAGTGAAGGGGGGGGTCGGGATGAAGCTTTCTTT
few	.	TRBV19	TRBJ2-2	CASSWQGTGELFF	TGTGCCAGTAGTTGGCAGGGGACCGGGGAGCTGTTTTTT
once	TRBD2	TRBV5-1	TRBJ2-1	CASSSPGLAGKEQFF	TGCGCCAGCAGCTCTCCGGGACTAGCGGGGAAAGAGCAGTTCTTC
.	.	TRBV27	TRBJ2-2	CASTSSSGELFF	TGTGCCAGCACTTCTTCCAGCGGGGAGCTGTTTTTT
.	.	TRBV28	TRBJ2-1	CASRMGISYNEQFF	TGTGCCAGCAGAATGGGGATTTCCTACAATGAGCAGTTCTTC
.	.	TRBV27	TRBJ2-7	CASRPYSYEQYF	TGTGCCAGCAGACCCTACTCCTACGAGCAGTACTTC
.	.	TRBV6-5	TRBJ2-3	CASSYGGGTDTQYF	TGTGCCAGCAGTTACGGTGGTGGCACAGATACGCAGTATTTT
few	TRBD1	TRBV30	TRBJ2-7	CAWSVGTGTNEQYF	TGTGCCTGGAGTGTGGGGACAGGGACCAACGAGCAGTACTTC
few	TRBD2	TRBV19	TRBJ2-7	CASSPQVSGAGEQYF	TGTGCCAGTAGCCCCCAGGTTAGCGGGGCCGGCGAGCAGTACTTC
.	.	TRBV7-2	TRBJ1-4	CASSDSLNEKLFF	TGTGCCAGCAGTGACAGCCTTAATGAAAAACTGTTTTTT
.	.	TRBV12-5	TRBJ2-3	CASGFTPDGGVGDTQYF	TGTGCTAGTGGTTTTACTCCTGACGGGGGCGTTGGAGATACGCAGTATTTT
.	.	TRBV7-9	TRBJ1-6	CASSSGFAGSPLHF	TGTGCCAGCAGCTCAGGGTTTGCTGGGTCGCCCCTCCACTTT
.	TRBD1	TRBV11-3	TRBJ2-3	CASSSRQGGRTDTQYF	TGTGCCAGCAGCTCGCGACAGGGGGGAAGGACAGATACGCAGTATTTT